These 9 T cell receptor beta chains were all obtained from the same sample, sequenced in a study of blood T cells in healthy people across ages. The authors ran a second PCR of about 6 to 11 cycles using a sample-barcoded 5' primer and a J-beta primer mix. TCRdb re-derived calls from the 5' RACE reads in MiXCR, one entry per CDR3 protein. The sample holds 500,000 to 550,000 distinct CDR3 sequences, around 24% seen once. These sequences were also reported in another study, on T cells of mothers and their children.

Specimen: blood. These receptors were taken from a boy younger than 18 in good health.

The rearrangement links TRBV15 to TRBJ2-5; TRBD1 aligns across 9 bases. This CDR3 region has 16 residues. CDR1 is LNHNV and CDR2 is YYDKDF in the germline V gene (reference sequence). V lost 5 bases to trimming and J lost 5 bases; unmatched junction nucleotides: 12. The CDR3 nucleotides read TGTGCCACCAGCGGGAGGGGCACAGGGGGCGCGGAGACCCAGTACTTC. Protein product: CATSGRGTGGAETQYF.

The chain uses TRBV24-1 and TRBJ2-5; 11 nucleotides match TRBD2. V was clipped by 3 bases and J by 4 bases; unmatched bases: 3. The germline V gene encodes CDR1 KGHDR and CDR2 SFDVKD. This CDR3 spans 15 amino acids. CDR3: CATSDLAGGGETQYF. CDR3 coding DNA: TGTGCCACCAGTGATCTAGCGGGGGGCGGAGAGACCCAGTACTTC.

This clonotype was recorded at least ten times. This chain uses TRBV3-1 with TRBJ1-2; weak D call: TRBD1 (5 bases). This CDR3 is 17 amino acids long. Germline loops: CDR1 LGHDT, CDR2 YNNKEL (reference sequence). Trimming removed 1 base from V and 3 bases from J, with 18 bases in between. The CDR3: CASSQGGATPIDYGYTF. CDR3 sequence (DNA): TGTGCCAGCAGCCAAGGCGGGGCAACTCCGATCGACTATGGCTACACCTTC.

Only a few counts were recorded for this clonotype. The chain combines TRBV29-1 with TRBJ1-3; unclear D gene. The V gene's germline CDR1 is SQVTM and CDR2 ANQGSEA. Trimming took off 0 bases at V and 1 base at J, with 13 bases between the two ends. The CDR3 loop spans 16 amino acids. The CDR3 is CSVEDIPGASGNTIYF. The CDR3, as DNA: TGCAGCGTTGAAGATATTCCAGGAGCTTCTGGAAACACCATATATTTT.

CDR3 DNA sequence: TGCAGTGCTACTAGCGGGGGGTCCTCCTTCTCCTACGAGCAGTACTTC. It translates to CSATSGGSSFSYEQYF. J is TRBJ2-7 and V is TRBV20-1, with TRBD2 matching 11 bases. Per germline, CDR1 DFQATT and CDR2 SNEGSKA (reference sequence). V lost 4 bases to trimming and J lost 0 bases; unmatched junction nucleotides: 8. The CDR3 has 16 residues.

This sequence joins TRBV2 and TRBJ2-2; D is ambiguous. V lost 4 bases and J lost 4, with 22 bases in between. CDR1 and CDR2 from the germline V gene are SNHLY and FYNNEI. This CDR3 is 18 amino acids long. CDR3 protein: CASSGGRPTPWSTGELFF. CDR3 in DNA: TGTGCCAGCAGTGGAGGTCGGCCTACGCCTTGGAGCACCGGGGAGCTGTTTTTT.

There are a few counts of this clonotype. This chain connects TRBV2 to TRBJ2-7; 12 positions match TRBD2. J lost 5 bases, V lost 7 bases, and 9 bases had no gene match. CDR3 length: 15 residues. Germline V CDR1 and CDR2: SNHLY, FYNNEI. The CDR3 reads CASTAWTSGKDEQYF. The CDR3 nucleotides are TGTGCCAGCACTGCATGGACTAGCGGGAAGGACGAGCAGTACTTC.

This clonotype appeared a few times. This chain links TRBV7-6 with TRBJ1-5, with D possibly matching TRBD1 (5 bases). CDR1 and CDR2 from the germline V gene are SGHVS and FNYEAQ. This CDR3 contains 15 residues. Trimming took 4 bases from V and 2 from J, leaving 12 bases between them. CDR3 loop: CASSSGGDGNQPQHF. The CDR3 DNA reads as TGTGCCAGCAGCTCGGGTGGGGACGGCAATCAGCCCCAGCATTTT.

Turning to this clonotype: It may be a read error: a sequence one base away is much more abundant. Lacking the conserved final phenylalanine or tryptophan, this CDR3 likely reflects a read error. J is TRBJ1-1 and V is TRBV7-9; D may be TRBD1 (5 bases). V was pared by 1 base and J by 4 bases, with 19 bases between. The CDR3 is made up of 17 amino acids. Germline lookup yields CDR1 SEHNR and CDR2 FQNEAQ (reference sequence). CDR3: CASSLGASGAVGTEAFS. As DNA, the CDR3 is TGTGCCAGCAGCTTAGGGGCCTCCGGGGCCGTGGGCACTGAAGCTTTCTCT.